Listed here are 18 T cell receptor beta chains from one sample, sequenced in a study of blood T cells in healthy people across ages. For the second PCR, which ran for roughly 7 to 11 cycles, a sample-barcoded 5' primer and a J-beta primer mix were used. TCRdb passed the 5' RACE reads through MiXCR, listing each CDR3 protein once. The sample lists about 1.4 million distinct CDR3 sequences; around 59% were seen once. Sequencing was done on a sample of blood. Receptors were obtained from a man aged 18 to 30 in good health.

The chain joins TRBV7-9 to TRBJ2-5; D is unresolved. V was trimmed by 2 bases and J by 1 base, leaving 8 bases between them. The length of the CDR3 is 14 residues. Germline V CDR1 and CDR2: SEHNR, FQNEAQ (reference sequence). CDR3 nucleotides: TGTGCCAGCAGCTTAACAGTGGGCCAAGAGACCCAGTACTTC. Translating it yields CASSLTVGQETQYF.

In its sample, this clonotype was seen once. The CDR3 reads CASSDPQEGSYEQYF. CDR3 in DNA: TGTGCCAGCAGTGACCCGCAGGAGGGCTCCTACGAGCAGTACTTC. V gene TRBV6-5 combines with J gene TRBJ2-7; D may be TRBD2 (6 bases). Germline V gene data show CDR1 as MNHEY and CDR2 as SVGAGI. The CDR3 is made up of 15 amino acids. The ends were cut back, 5 bases at V and 0 bases at J, with 14 bases in the middle.

The chain recombines TRBV6-5 with TRBJ2-1; the D is unclear. The CDR3 contains 12 residues. Germline CDR1 and CDR2: MNHEY and SVGAGI. Between the trimmed V and J ends, which lost 5 bases and 9 bases, there was a span of 11 bases. The CDR3 sequence: CASSTVASEQFF. The DNA of the CDR3 is TGTGCCAGCAGTACGGTTGCTAGTGAGCAGTTCTTC.

This CDR3 reads CSVEQSAYEQYF. CDR3 nucleotides: TGCAGCGTTGAGCAGAGCGCCTACGAGCAGTACTTC. The chain has TRBV29-1 and TRBJ2-7; no clear D. The CDR3 runs 12 residues. Germline V gene data show CDR1 as SQVTM and CDR2 as ANQGSEA. V lost 3 bases, J lost 2 bases, and 8 bases lay in between.

J is TRBJ2-1 and V is TRBV7-2; weak D call: TRBD1 (6 bases). V lost 5 bases to trimming and J lost 6 bases, with 17 bases between them. The CDR3 runs to 15 residues. Germline CDR1 and CDR2: SGHTA and FQGNSA. CDR3 sequence reads: CASSPIPLGANEQFF. The CDR3, as DNA: TGTGCCAGCAGCCCCATCCCGCTGGGGGCCAATGAGCAGTTCTTC.

The chain has TRBV4-2 and TRBJ2-1, with 11 bases fitting TRBD2. The CDR3 is made up of 15 amino acids. The V gene end was trimmed by 5 bases and the J gene end by 8 bases; junction bases not matched to a gene: 8. CDR1 is LGHNA, CDR2 YNFKEQ, per germline. The CDR3 reads CASSSLAGGKHEQFF. The CDR3 DNA reads TGTGCCAGCAGCTCCTTAGCGGGAGGGAAACATGAGCAGTTCTTC.

CDR3 amino acids: CASSGGETYEQYF. The CDR3 DNA reads as TGTGCCAGCAGTGGAGGGGAGACCTACGAGCAGTACTTC. The chain combines TRBV6-1 with TRBJ2-7; possibly TRBD1 or TRBD2 for D (5 bases each). The CDR3 sequence is 13 residues long. V lost 4 bases to trimming and J lost 2 bases, with 9 bases between them. Germline assignment: CDR1 MNHNS and CDR2 SASEGT.

The genes are TRBV25-1 and TRBJ2-7; 8 nucleotides match TRBD1. Germline loops: CDR1 MGHDK, CDR2 SYGVNS. The CDR3 length is 17 residues. V gave up 3 bases and J gave up 0 bases; unmatched junction bases: 10. CDR3 protein: CASSDTQDRESSYEQYF. CDR3 DNA: TGTGCCAGCAGTGACACCCAGGACAGGGAGAGCTCCTACGAGCAGTACTTC.

This clonotype was counted only a few times. The chain carries TRBV29-1 and TRBJ2-3; possibly TRBD2 for D (6 bases). Trimming removed 1 base from V and 0 bases from J, with 14 bases in between. This CDR3 has 16 residues. Germline lookup yields CDR1 SQVTM and CDR2 ANQGSEA. The CDR3 DNA is TGCAGCGTTGAAGCCCTGCCTAGCGAAAGCACAGATACGCAGTATTTT. It yields the protein CSVEALPSESTDTQYF.

J is TRBJ2-3 and V is TRBV15; D is undetermined. V was shortened by 1 base and J by 3 bases, with 8 bases between the two germline ends. CDR3 length: 14 amino acids. Germline lookup yields CDR1 LNHNV and CDR2 YYDKDF (reference sequence). As DNA, the CDR3 is TGTGCCACCAGCAGAGTGCGAGAAACAGATACGCAGTATTTT. Translation: CATSRVRETDTQYF. Based on the CDR3 plus reference TRBV15 and TRBJ2-3, the full variable domain is DAMVIQNPRYQVTQFGKPVTLSCSQTLNHNVMYWYQQKSSQAPKLLFHYYDKDFNNEADTPDNFQSRRPNTSFCFLDIRSPGLGDTAMYLCATSRVRETDTQYFGPGTRLTVL.

This rearrangement joins TRBV18 to TRBJ2-6, with TRBD1 identical over 11 bases. This CDR3 contains 18 residues. Trimming removed 3 bases from V and 1 base from J; junction bases left unmatched: 5. Germline assignment: CDR1 KGHSH and CDR2 LQKENI. The CDR3 loop is CASSPGQGATSGANVLTF. CDR3 sequence (DNA): TGTGCCAGCTCACCTGGACAGGGGGCGACGTCTGGGGCCAACGTCCTGACTTTC. Looking up the rest from reference TRBV18 and TRBJ2-6 gives the full variable domain: NAGVMQNPRHLVRRRGQEARLRCSPMKGHSHVYWYRQLPEEGLKFMVYLQKENIIDESGMPKERFSAEFPKEGPSILRIQQVVRGDSAAYFCASSPGQGATSGANVLTFGAGSRLTVL.

For this clonotype: This may stem from a read error, because a much larger clone lies one nucleotide away. The genes are TRBV12-3 or TRBV12-4 and TRBJ2-5; unclear D gene. The J call may be mistaken, given a closer DNA end match to TRBJ2-7. This CDR3 has 12 amino acids. Written as DNA, the CDR3 is TGTGCCAGCAGTTTAGCCCGGGACGAGCAGTACTTC. This codes for CASSLARDEQYF.

The chain recombines TRBV6-5 with TRBJ2-1, with TRBD1 identical over 7 bases. This CDR3 is built from 13 residues. V shed 7 bases and J 8 bases; nucleotides not matched to a gene: 8. Per germline, CDR1 MNHEY and CDR2 SVGAGI. CDR3 sequence (DNA): TGTGCCAGCACTCGCCGGGACAGCTATGAGCAGTTCTTC. It encodes CASTRRDSYEQFF.

This clonotype was detected a few times. This chain uses TRBV28 with TRBJ2-7; D possibly corresponds to TRBD2 (5 bases). There are 16 residues in the CDR3. V was cut by 4 bases and J by 3 bases, with 19 bases left in between. Per germline, CDR1 MDHEN and CDR2 SYDVKM. The CDR3 DNA sequence: TGTGCCAGCAGTTACCCCCACAGCGGTTATATCTACGAGCAGTACTTC. Protein: CASSYPHSGYIYEQYF.

The chain employs TRBV4-2 and TRBJ1-1; TRBD1 agrees at 7 bases. This CDR3 comprises 15 residues. Germline V gives CDR1 LGHNA, CDR2 YNFKEQ. Germline trimming cut 4 bases from V and 3 bases from J; bases unmatched to any gene: 8. The DNA of the CDR3 is TGTGCCAGCAGCCTAAGGGTCCAGGGGGACACTGAAGCTTTCTTT. Protein sequence: CASSLRVQGDTEAFF.

The rearrangement uses TRBV20-1 and TRBJ1-2, with D possibly being TRBD1 (6 bases). Germline CDR1 reads DFQATT; CDR2 reads SNEGSKA (reference sequence). The CDR3 loop spans 14 amino acids. Trimming took off 0 bases at V and 2 bases at J, with 10 bases between the two ends. The chain's CDR3 is CSARDWGLNYGYTF. CDR3 in DNA: TGCAGTGCTAGAGATTGGGGGCTAAACTATGGCTACACCTTC.

The V gene is TRBV5-1, the J gene TRBJ2-7, with D hard to call. The CDR3 is made up of 16 amino acids. The V gene's germline CDR1 is SGHRS and CDR2 YFSETQ. Trimming pared 0 bases from V and 2 bases from J, leaving 15 bases between. CDR3 region: CASSLGGSTHPYEQYF. CDR3 bases: TGCGCCAGCAGCTTGGGTGGCTCCACCCACCCCTACGAGCAGTACTTC.

J is TRBJ1-4 and V is TRBV11-2; 10 nucleotides line up with TRBD1. After removal of 6 bases from V and 13 bases from J, the junction contained 8 bases not matched to a gene. This CDR3 is built from 13 residues. CDR1 and CDR2 (germline): SGHAT, FQNNGV. Written as DNA, the CDR3 is TGTGCCAGCAGTTCCGACCGGGACAGGGGACTGTTTTTT. Protein product: CASSSDRDRGLFF.